This TCR beta chain comes out of a study of vaccination effects on CD4 cells after COVID-19. Study-level findings and limits: Just 1 of 255 vaccine-induced clones in healthy recipients was cross-reactive. Clones from infection and from vaccination both contracted markedly late after vaccination.

The data were produced by immunoSEQ multiplex PCR, yet TCRdb's version contains in-frame clones alone and is incomplete. The sample records more than 35,000 clones, approximately 70% being singletons. This CDR3 comprises 16 residues. With 3 bases clipped from V and 1 base from J, the junction kept 7 bases outside the gene matches. The germline V gene has CDR1 LGHDT and CDR2 YNNKEL (reference sequence). Worth noting for this clone: Its antigen is unidentified.

Researchers isolated CD4+ T cells once around 11 days of culture had elapsed. Everyone in the study got two shots of either the BNT162b2 or mRNA-1273 vaccine. The V and J genes are TRBV3-1 (or the pseudogene TRBV3-2) and TRBJ1-1; 8 bases match TRBD1. Sequenced material: CD4+ T cells from PBMCs cultured without peptide, taken after COVID-19 vaccination. The receptor comes from a human donor who received a COVID-19 vaccine. The CDR3 here is CASSHWTGKENTEAFF. CDR3 sequence (DNA): TGTGCCAGCAGCCACTGGACAGGGAAGGAGAACACTGAAGCTTTCTTT.